Below are 10 T cell receptor beta chains sequenced from a single sample in a study of beta chain features in type 1 diabetes. These receptors are not linked to any known antigen. Overall study findings and caveats: Shorter TCRB CDR3s, moderately but significantly so, marked every one of the four CD4+ subsets in Type 1 diabetes patients.

Sequencing targeted expressed TCRB transcripts, as all isolated RNA had been reverse transcribed. The assay was immunoSEQ multiplex PCR, and TCRdb's table has in-frame clones only and misses some. The sample records 200,000 to 250,000 clones, around 14% being singletons. Sequencing was done on a sample of naive CD4+ T cells from blood. These receptors were collected from a man aged 25 to 40 with type 1 diabetes.

This clone was detected a few times. The CDR3 DNA follows: TGTGCCAGCAGCTCTCGACAGGGATCGTTGGAGACCCAGTACTTC. Amino acid sequence: CASSSRQGSLETQYF. The chain combines TRBV7-2 with TRBJ2-5, with 7 bases identical to TRBD1. V lost 4 bases to trimming and J lost 5 bases; unmatched junction nucleotides: 10. CDR1 and CDR2 (germline): SGHTA, FQGNSA. The CDR3 runs 15 residues.

The sample holds a few counts of this clone. This chain joins TRBV4-1 and TRBJ2-7; 10 positions match TRBD2. Germline loops: CDR1 MGHRA, CDR2 YSYEKL. V shed 0 bases, J shed 2 bases, and the junction held 4 bases outside the gene matches. This CDR3 is built from 16 residues. The CDR3 sequence: CASSQDVSGGTYEQYF. CDR3 coding DNA: TGCGCCAGCAGCCAAGACGTTAGCGGGGGGACCTACGAGCAGTACTTC.

This clone was seen more than once but under ten times. The genes are TRBV4-1 and TRBJ2-1; TRBD2 is a possible D gene (7 bases). V lost 5 bases and J lost 4, with 21 bases in between. CDR1 is MGHRA, CDR2 YSYEKL, per germline. There are 17 residues in the CDR3. The CDR3 here is CASSSSTGGRVYNEQFF. The DNA of the CDR3 is TGCGCCAGCAGCTCTTCGACCGGGGGGCGCGTGTACAATGAGCAGTTCTTC.

This clone has only a few counts. This chain links TRBV12-5 with TRBJ2-2; D is unresolved. The CDR3 sequence is 12 residues long. The germline V gene encodes CDR1 LGHNT and CDR2 FRNRAP. V was cut by 5 bases and J by 7 bases, with 8 bases left in between. The CDR3 DNA sequence: TGTGCTAGTGGTCCCTTCGGCGGGGAGCTGTTTTTT. Translating gives CASGPFGGELFF.

About this clone: Other nucleotide sequences in the sample specify the same CDR3. DNA of the CDR3: TGCGCCAGCAGCTTACAGGGGGCGGACACTGAAGCTTTCTTT. Translating it yields CASSLQGADTEAFF. The chain couples TRBV5-1 to TRBJ1-1; 9 bases align to TRBD1. Unmatched junction bases numbered 2, after V lost 2 bases and J lost 3 bases. The length of the CDR3 is 14 residues. Germline loops: CDR1 SGHRS, CDR2 YFSETQ.

V and J are TRBV2 and TRBJ1-1; 8 nucleotides align to TRBD1. Germline V gene data show CDR1 as SNHLY and CDR2 as FYNNEI. The CDR3 spans 11 residues. J was trimmed by 7 bases and V by 8 bases; bases with no gene match: 3. Here the CDR3 DNA reads TGTGCCAGCTTACAGGGGGTTGAAGCTTTCTTT. This encodes CASLQGVEAFF.

This clone was counted once. This chain connects TRBV19 to TRBJ2-7; tentative D call: TRBD1 (5 bases). Germline V CDR1 and CDR2: LNHDA, SQIVND (reference sequence). V lost 4 bases and J 0 bases, leaving 10 bases between the germline ends. The CDR3 is made up of 14 amino acids. CDR3: CASSNRFSSYEQYF. CDR3 sequence (DNA): TGTGCCAGTAGTAACAGGTTTTCCTCCTACGAGCAGTACTTC.

This sequence joins TRBV25-1 and TRBJ1-5, with D perhaps matching TRBD1 (6 bases). Germline CDR1 and CDR2: MGHDK and SYGVNS. V lost 8 bases and J 7 bases, leaving 18 bases between the germline ends. CDR3 length: 14 amino acids. The CDR3 protein is CASPFTGSIQPQHF. The CDR3 coding sequence is TGTGCCAGCCCCTTTACAGGGTCGATCCAGCCCCAGCATTTT. Using reference TRBV25-1 and TRBJ1-5 for the parts outside the CDR3, the full variable domain is EADIYQTPRYLVIGTGKKITLECSQTMGHDKMYWYQQDPGMELHLIHYSYGVNSTEKGDLSSESTVSRIRTEHFPLTLESARPSHTSQYLCASPFTGSIQPQHFGDGTRLSIL.

This clone was found a few times. V usage is TRBV5-5 and J usage is TRBJ2-1, with TRBD2 identical over 7 bases. CDR1 is SGHKS, CDR2 YYEKEE, per germline (reference sequence). The ends lost 0 bases at V and 7 bases at J; junction bases unmatched: 7. The CDR3 runs to 15 residues. Here the CDR3 reads CASSLAGGGFNEQFF. The CDR3 DNA is TGTGCCAGCAGCTTGGCCGGGGGAGGGTTTAATGAGCAGTTCTTC.

This chain links TRBV30 with TRBJ2-1; D may be TRBD2 (5 bases). CDR1 and CDR2 from the germline V gene are GTSNPN and SVGIG (reference sequence). V lost 0 bases to trimming and J lost 2 bases, with 8 bases between them. CDR3 length equals 14 residues. CDR3 bases: TGTGCCTGGAGTGTACACGGGGCCTACAATGAGCAGTTCTTC. It codes for CAWSVHGAYNEQFF.